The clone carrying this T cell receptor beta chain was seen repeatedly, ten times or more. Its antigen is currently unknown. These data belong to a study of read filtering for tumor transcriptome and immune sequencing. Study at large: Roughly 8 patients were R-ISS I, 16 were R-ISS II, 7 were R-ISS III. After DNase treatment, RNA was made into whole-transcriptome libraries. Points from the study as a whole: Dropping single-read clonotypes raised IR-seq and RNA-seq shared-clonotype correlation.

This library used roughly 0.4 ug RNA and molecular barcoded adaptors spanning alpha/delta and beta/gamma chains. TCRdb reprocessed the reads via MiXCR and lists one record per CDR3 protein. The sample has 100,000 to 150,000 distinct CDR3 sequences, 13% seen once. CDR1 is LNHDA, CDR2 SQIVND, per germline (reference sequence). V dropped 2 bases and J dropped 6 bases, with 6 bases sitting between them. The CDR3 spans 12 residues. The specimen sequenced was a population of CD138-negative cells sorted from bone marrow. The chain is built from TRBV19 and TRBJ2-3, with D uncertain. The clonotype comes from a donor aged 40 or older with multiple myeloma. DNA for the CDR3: TGTGCCAGTAGTATATCTAGGGATACGCAGTATTTT. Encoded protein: CASSISRDTQYF.